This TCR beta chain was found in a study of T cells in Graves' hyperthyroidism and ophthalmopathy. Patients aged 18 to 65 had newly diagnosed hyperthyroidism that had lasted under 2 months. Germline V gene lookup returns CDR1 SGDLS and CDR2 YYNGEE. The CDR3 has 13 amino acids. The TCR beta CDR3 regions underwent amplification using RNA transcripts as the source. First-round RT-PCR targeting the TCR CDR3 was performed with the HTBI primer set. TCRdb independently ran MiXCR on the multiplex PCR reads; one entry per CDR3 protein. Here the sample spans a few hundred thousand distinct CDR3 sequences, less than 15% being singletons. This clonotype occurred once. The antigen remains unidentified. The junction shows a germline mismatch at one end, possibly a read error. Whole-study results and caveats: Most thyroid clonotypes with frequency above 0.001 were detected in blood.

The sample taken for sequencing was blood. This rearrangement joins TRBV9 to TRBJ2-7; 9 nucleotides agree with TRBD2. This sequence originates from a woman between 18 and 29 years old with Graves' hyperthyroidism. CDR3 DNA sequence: TGTGTCAGCAGCGGGGGGATGGGATACGAGCAGTACTTC. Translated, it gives CVSSGGMGYEQYF.